Shown below are 32 T cell receptor beta chains from a single sample sequenced in a study of CXCR3-negative and CXCR3-positive naive CD8 T cells. Regarding the study as a whole: Compared with CXCR3-negative naive cells, CXCR3-positive naive cells showed more hydrophobic TRB CDR3s.

UMI-labeled 5' RACE yielded the TRB cDNA libraries. TCRdb reprocessed the 5' RACE reads, with one entry per CDR3 protein and no DNA. This sample carries about 150,000 distinct CDR3 sequences, with around 0.5% going to the ten biggest clones. Their target antigens are unknown. The specimen sequenced was naive CXCR3+ CD8+ T cells from blood. Described subset: CD45RO-CCR7+CD27+CD95- naive CD8+ T cells expressing CXCR3 (TNR3+). Receptor source: a human donor in good health. Some clones in this sample may be carry-over from other donors' samples.

The J gene is TRBJ2-1, the V gene TRBV28; the TCRdb D gene call, TRBD2, has no DNA to confirm it. Germline CDR1 reads MDHEN; CDR2 reads SYDVKM. The CDR3 is 15 residues long. This CDR3 is CASSEGLTPYNEQFF.

This chain connects TRBV4-2 to TRBJ1-4. Germline-derived CDR1 and CDR2 are LGHNA and YNFKEQ. CDR3 length: 17 residues. The CDR3 reads CASSQGPVGATNEKLFF.

This chain connects TRBV7-9 to TRBJ2-3; the D call of TRBD1 rests on TCRdb alone, since no DNA is present to check it. Germline lookup yields CDR1 SEHNR and CDR2 FQNEAQ (reference sequence). CDR3 length equals 21 residues. CDR3 in amino acids: CASSSNPKAPNPSWDTDTQYF. Complete variable domain (other parts from reference TRBV7-9 and TRBJ2-3): DTGVSQNPRHKITKRGQNVTFRCDPISEHNRLYWYRQTLGQGPEFLTYFQNEAQLEKSRLLSDRFSAERPKGSFSTLEIQRTEQGDSAMYLCASSSNPKAPNPSWDTDTQYFGPGTRLTVL.

This rearrangement joins TRBV19 to TRBJ2-5; TCRdb proposes TRBD2, but this gene call is untestable without DNA. The CDR3 covers 15 residues. Germline V gene data show CDR1 as LNHDA and CDR2 as SQIVND (reference sequence). This CDR3 is CASSIDGGEQETQYF. The complete variable domain, with remaining parts taken from reference TRBV19 and TRBJ2-5, reads DGGITQSPKYLFRKEGQNVTLSCEQNLNHDAMYWYRQDPGQGLRLIYYSQIVNDFQKGDIAEGYSVSREKKESFPLTVTSAQKNPTAFYLCASSIDGGEQETQYFGPGTRLLVL.

The V call is TRBV6-6, the J call TRBJ2-3; lacking DNA, the TRBD2 call made by TCRdb goes unchecked. In germline, CDR1 is MNHNY, CDR2 SVGAGI (reference sequence). CDR3 length: 15 amino acids. CDR3 region: CASSPSGSAGDTQYF.

This chain uses TRBV27 with TRBJ2-2; TCRdb reports TRBD2, a call that lacks DNA to check it against. This CDR3 is built from 18 residues. Germline CDR1 and CDR2: MNHEY and SMNVEV (reference sequence). The CDR3: CASSSGLAATSNTGELFF.

The chain couples TRBV30 to TRBJ2-3; TCRdb indicates TRBD2, and absent DNA this call remains unverified. CDR1 and CDR2 (germline): GTSNPN, SVGIG (reference sequence). The CDR3 length is 13 residues. CDR3 residues: CAWSPSPSDTQYF.

The chain couples TRBV7-9 to TRBJ1-4; TCRdb returns TRBD1, unconfirmable since there is no DNA. Germline V gene lookup returns CDR1 SEHNR and CDR2 FQNEAQ (reference sequence). The CDR3 has 18 residues. The CDR3 protein is CASSSPGQGAIGVEKLFF.

Here the CDR3 reads CASSADRGWVTGELFF. V usage is TRBV6-1 and J usage is TRBJ2-2; TCRdb reports TRBD1, a call that lacks DNA to check it against. The CDR3 has 16 amino acids. Germline values: CDR1 MNHNS, CDR2 SASEGT.

V and J are TRBV20-1 and TRBJ1-1; TCRdb selects TRBD1, and the lack of DNA leaves this call unchecked. This CDR3 region has 12 residues. Germline loops: CDR1 DFQATT, CDR2 SNEGSKA (reference sequence). The CDR3 sequence: CSAKRGGTEAFF.

This chain connects TRBV12-3 or TRBV12-4 to TRBJ1-2; the D gene TCRdb calls, TRBD1, cannot be checked with no DNA. The CDR3 sequence is 13 residues long. The CDR3 here is CASSLGGANGYTF.

CDR3 in amino acids: CASSMVPGRHYGYTF. The V and J genes are TRBV19 and TRBJ1-2; TCRdb's D call of TRBD1 is untestable without DNA. Germline V gives CDR1 LNHDA, CDR2 SQIVND (reference sequence). The CDR3 has 15 amino acids.

This chain uses TRBV6-8 with TRBJ1-5. Per germline, CDR1 MNHGY and CDR2 SAAAGT. CDR3 size: 11 residues. The CDR3 spells CARHRDQPQHF.

This chain uses TRBV13 with TRBJ1-1; checking the TCRdb D call of TRBD1 is not possible without DNA. Germline lookup yields CDR1 PRHDT and CDR2 FYEKMQ (reference sequence). This CDR3 has 11 amino acids. This chain's CDR3 is CASSGGQEAFF.

The gene calls are TRBV28 and TRBJ2-7; the TCRdb call, TRBD1, lacks DNA for checking. CDR1 and CDR2 from the germline V gene are MDHEN and SYDVKM. CDR3 length: 15 residues. CDR3 protein: CASSFSGQGSYEQYF. Drawing the rest from reference TRBV28 and TRBJ2-7, the complete variable domain is DVKVTQSSRYLVKRTGEKVFLECVQDMDHENMFWYRQDPGLGLRLIYFSYDVKMKEKGDIPEGYSVSREKKERFSLILESASTNQTSMYLCASSFSGQGSYEQYFGPGTRLTVT.

The chain has TRBV5-5 and TRBJ1-1; TCRdb gives TRBD1 as the D gene, but with no DNA this cannot be confirmed. CDR1 is SGHKS, CDR2 YYEKEE, per germline (reference sequence). This CDR3 has 13 residues. CDR3 region: CASTPGVNTEAFF.

The chain couples TRBV14 to TRBJ2-5. The CDR3 loop spans 15 amino acids. Germline V gene data show CDR1 as SGHDN and CDR2 as FVKESK. The CDR3 here is CASSQDRESRETQYF.

V and J are TRBV28 and TRBJ2-1. The CDR3 has 13 amino acids. Per germline, CDR1 MDHEN and CDR2 SYDVKM. CDR3: CASTYHSYNEQFF.

J is TRBJ2-5 and V is TRBV7-9; the D call of TRBD1 rests on TCRdb alone, since no DNA is present to check it. CDR1 is SEHNR and CDR2 is FQNEAQ in the germline V gene (reference sequence). This CDR3 comprises 15 residues. This CDR3 reads CASSLVRRGQETQYF.

The gene calls are TRBV19 and TRBJ2-3; TCRdb lists TRBD2, though no DNA is available to test this call. Germline V CDR1 and CDR2: LNHDA, SQIVND (reference sequence). The CDR3 loop spans 14 amino acids. CDR3 region: CATGLAGASDTQYF.

J is TRBJ2-5 and V is TRBV15; the TRBD2 assignment by TCRdb is unverifiable without DNA. The CDR3 loop spans 13 amino acids. The germline gives CDR1 LNHNV, CDR2 YYDKDF (reference sequence). The CDR3 here is CAAQEREQETQYF.

V and J are TRBV9 and TRBJ2-1. CDR3 size: 12 residues. Germline CDR1 is SGDLS and CDR2 is YYNGEE. CDR3 loop: CASRGGYNEQFF.

The chain is built from TRBV29-1 and TRBJ2-7; the D call of TRBD2 rests on TCRdb alone, since no DNA is present to check it. CDR3 length: 13 amino acids. In germline, CDR1 is SQVTM, CDR2 ANQGSEA. The CDR3 region is CSGLGGRDYEQYF.

The chain couples TRBV7-2 to TRBJ2-2. Germline V gives CDR1 SGHTA, CDR2 FQGNSA. The CDR3 totals 11 residues. CDR3: CASSPSRELFF.

The chain uses TRBV6-5 and TRBJ2-2; without DNA, the TCRdb call of TRBD1 cannot be checked. The CDR3 extends over 13 amino acids. CDR1 is MNHEY and CDR2 is SVGAGI in the germline V gene. The CDR3 reads CASSYATGGELFF.

The chain has TRBV7-9 and TRBJ2-7; TCRdb's D gene call, TRBD1, goes unchecked for lack of DNA. Germline V gene data show CDR1 as SEHNR and CDR2 as FQNEAQ (reference sequence). CDR3 size: 12 residues. CDR3 sequence: CASSLWGREQYF. The full variable domain, its missing parts supplied by reference TRBV7-9 and TRBJ2-7, is DTGVSQNPRHKITKRGQNVTFRCDPISEHNRLYWYRQTLGQGPEFLTYFQNEAQLEKSRLLSDRFSAERPKGSFSTLEIQRTEQGDSAMYLCASSLWGREQYFGPGTRLTVT.

The CDR3 sequence is CASSPLAGDQETQYF. This sequence joins TRBV6-1 and TRBJ2-5; TCRdb's D call, TRBD2, is unchecked because there is no DNA. This CDR3 spans 15 amino acids. Germline V gene lookup returns CDR1 MNHNS and CDR2 SASEGT.

The genes are TRBV10-3 and TRBJ2-5; TCRdb lists TRBD1, though no DNA is available to test this call. This CDR3 contains 14 residues. Germline CDR1 ENHRY, CDR2 SYGVKD. CDR3 in amino acids: CAISSEDRQETQYF.

The chain links TRBV6-5 to TRBJ2-7; TCRdb proposes TRBD1, but this gene call is untestable without DNA. From germline, CDR1 is MNHEY and CDR2 SVGAGI. The CDR3 runs to 15 residues. CDR3 residues: CASSKAPAGSYEQYF.

V and J are TRBV11-2 and TRBJ2-7; TCRdb's D gene call, TRBD1, goes unchecked for lack of DNA. The CDR3 sequence is 14 residues long. Germline lookup yields CDR1 SGHAT and CDR2 FQNNGV. This chain's CDR3 is CASSTPRDSYEQYF.

V is TRBV25-1 and J is TRBJ2-3. CDR3 length: 14 residues. Per the germline V gene, CDR1 is MGHDK and CDR2 is SYGVNS. CDR3: CASSDHGSTDTQYF. The variable domain in full, completed from reference TRBV25-1 and TRBJ2-3, reads EADIYQTPRYLVIGTGKKITLECSQTMGHDKMYWYQQDPGMELHLIHYSYGVNSTEKGDLSSESTVSRIRTEHFPLTLESARPSHTSQYLCASSDHGSTDTQYFGPGTRLTVL.

The chain carries TRBV7-2 and TRBJ1-1; TCRdb returns TRBD1, unconfirmable since there is no DNA. The CDR3 runs to 15 residues. Germline V gene sequence: CDR1 SGHTA, CDR2 FQGNSA. This CDR3 is CASSLWTGAYTEAFF.